The subject of this entry is one T cell receptor beta chain. Antigen unknown. The germline V gene has CDR1 SGHRS and CDR2 YFSETQ. This CDR3 is built from 17 residues. With 4 bases removed from V and 0 bases from J, the gap between germline ends came to 19 bases. This specimen comes from a study of blood T cells in healthy people across ages. Overall study results and limits: It was found that TCR beta diversity correlated strongly with the percentage of naive T cells.

A second PCR of roughly 7 to 11 cycles used a sample-barcoded 5' primer and a J-beta primer mix. Each CDR3 protein gets one entry after TCRdb re-called the 5' RACE reads with MiXCR. Of approximately 780,000 distinct CDR3 sequences listed, roughly 25% are singletons. This same sample was also taken into another study, of T cells of mothers and their children. As that report states: Study donors consisted of a few healthy Caucasian mothers and their six children.

Sequenced material: blood. This chain links TRBV5-1 with TRBJ2-5; possible D gene TRBD2, 5 bases. This TCR was recovered from a boy aged 10-17 years in good health. For the CDR3, the DNA is TGCGCCAGCAGCATATGGCGGGCCATTACCCACCAAGAGACCCAGTACTTC. It encodes CASSIWRAITHQETQYF.